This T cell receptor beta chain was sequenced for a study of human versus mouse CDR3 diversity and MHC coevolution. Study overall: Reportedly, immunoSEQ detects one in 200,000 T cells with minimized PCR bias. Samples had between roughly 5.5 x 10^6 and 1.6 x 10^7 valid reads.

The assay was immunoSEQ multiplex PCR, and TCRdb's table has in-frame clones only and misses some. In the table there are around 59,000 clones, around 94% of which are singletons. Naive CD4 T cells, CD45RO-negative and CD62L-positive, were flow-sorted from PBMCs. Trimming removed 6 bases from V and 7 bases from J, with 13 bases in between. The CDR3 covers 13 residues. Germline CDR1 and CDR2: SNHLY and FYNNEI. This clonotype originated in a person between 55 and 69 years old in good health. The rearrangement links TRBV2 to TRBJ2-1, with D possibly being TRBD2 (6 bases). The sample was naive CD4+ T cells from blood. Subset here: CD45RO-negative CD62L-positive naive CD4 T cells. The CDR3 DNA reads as TGTGCCAGCAGCGGGACTGGACCGAATGAGCAGTTCTTC. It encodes CASSGTGPNEQFF. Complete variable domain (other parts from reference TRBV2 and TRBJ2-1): EPEVTQTPSHQVTQMGQEVILRCVPISNHLYFYWYRQILGQKVEFLVSFYNNEISEKSEIFDDQFSVERPDGSNFTLKIRSTKLEDSAMYFCASSGTGPNEQFFGPGTRLTVL.